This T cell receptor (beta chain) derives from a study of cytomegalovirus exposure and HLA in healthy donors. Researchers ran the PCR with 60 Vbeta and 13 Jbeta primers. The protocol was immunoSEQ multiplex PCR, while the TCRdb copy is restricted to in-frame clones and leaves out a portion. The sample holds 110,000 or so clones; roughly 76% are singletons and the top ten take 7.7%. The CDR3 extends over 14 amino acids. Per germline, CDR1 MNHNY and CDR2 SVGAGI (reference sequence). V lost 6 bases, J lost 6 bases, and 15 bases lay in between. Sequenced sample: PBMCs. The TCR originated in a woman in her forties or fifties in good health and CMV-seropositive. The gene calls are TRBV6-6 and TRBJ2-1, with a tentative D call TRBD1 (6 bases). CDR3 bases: TGTGCCAGCAGGAAACAGGACAGCTTCAATGAGCAGTTCTTC. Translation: CASRKQDSFNEQFF.